This TCR beta chain was sequenced for a study of OX40 agonist ivuxolimab in advanced cancers. About the study: With a range of roughly 20 to 80, age averaged approximately 54 years, and roughly 80% were male.

After removal of 4 bases from V and 4 bases from J, the junction contained 6 bases not matched to a gene. Germline CDR1 and CDR2: LNHDA and SQIVND (reference sequence). The CDR3 is 14 residues long. The protocol was immunoSEQ multiplex PCR, while the TCRdb copy is restricted to in-frame clones and leaves out a portion. The table shows around 68,000 clones, with 75% to 90% occurring only once. The sequencing here drew on CD4+ or CD8+ T cells sorted from blood, taken in a trial of the OX40 agonist ivuxolimab. This sequence joins TRBV19 and TRBJ1-2; 7 nucleotides agree with TRBD1. This receptor was obtained from an adult with an advanced solid tumor such as melanoma, head and neck, liver or kidney cancer. Here the CDR3 reads CASSSGTVVYGYTF. The CDR3 DNA reads as TGTGCCAGTAGTAGCGGGACAGTGGTCTATGGCTACACCTTC. Filled out from reference TRBV19 and TRBJ1-2, the complete variable domain reads DGGITQSPKYLFRKEGQNVTLSCEQNLNHDAMYWYRQDPGQGLRLIYYSQIVNDFQKGDIAEGYSVSREKKESFPLTVTSAQKNPTAFYLCASSSGTVVYGYTFGSGTRLTVV.